This TCR beta chain originates from a study of blood T cell repertoires in COVID-19. Study as a whole: Samples taken during acute and convalescent COVID-19 were collected in the United States, Italy and Spain.

How the authors handled the data: Researchers report that nucleated cell counts were estimated from reference gene primer amplification. Here immunoSEQ multiplex PCR was the method, and the copy in TCRdb shows in-frame clones only, minus some. The DNA gave D and trimming, while V, J and clone size come from that table. The data contain over 100,000 clones, more than 75% of them singletons. Per the germline V gene, CDR1 is MDHEN and CDR2 is SYDVKM. V gave up 11 bases and J gave up 3 bases, with 17 bases separating them. CDR3 length: 14 amino acids. Sequencing was done on a sample of peripheral blood. The chain joins TRBV28 to TRBJ1-5, with D possibly TRBD1 on 6 matching bases. This clonotype originated in a man aged 45 to 65 with acute or convalescent COVID-19. The CDR3 nucleotides read TGTGCCGGCAAAAGGGGGGGGATCAATCAGCCCCAGCATTTT. Its protein product is CAGKRGGINQPQHF.